These 24 T cell receptor beta chains were all obtained from the same sample, sequenced in a study of blood T cell repertoires in COVID-19. Measured with immunoSEQ multiplex PCR; TCRdb has only the in-frame clones, and not every one. The sample yields 80,000 to 130,000 clones, approximately 91% seen once. Sequences were obtained from peripheral blood. All receptors derive from a man in his sixties with acute or convalescent COVID-19.

This chain joins TRBV15 and TRBJ1-5, with 7 positions matching TRBD1. Germline V gene data show CDR1 as LNHNV and CDR2 as YYDKDF (reference sequence). The CDR3 contains 15 residues. Trimming cost V 0 bases and J 4 bases; bases outside gene matches: 3. CDR3 loop: CATSRDLRGNQPQHF. CDR3 DNA sequence: TGTGCCACCAGCAGAGACCTCAGGGGGAATCAGCCCCAGCATTTT.

As for this clone: An end of the junction differs from the germline gene, which may be a read error. The chain carries TRBV4-2 and TRBJ2-5, with a tentative D call TRBD2 (6 bases). This CDR3 comprises 14 residues. Germline V gene sequence: CDR1 LGHNA, CDR2 YNFKEQ. The CDR3 DNA is TGTGCCAGCAACCAAGATACTAGCCGAGAGACCCAGTACTTC. Its translation is CASNQDTSRETQYF.

The J gene is TRBJ2-1, the V gene TRBV29-1; a possible D gene is TRBD2 (5 bases). The CDR3 consists of 11 residues. Germline CDR1 reads SQVTM; CDR2 reads ANQGSEA. Trimming shortened V by 6 bases and J by 7 bases, and 10 bases separated the two germline ends. The CDR3 DNA reads TGCAGCGTCTTAGCGTTTAATGAGCAGTTCTTC. It encodes CSVLAFNEQFF.

This sequence joins TRBV2 and TRBJ2-4; D might be TRBD1 (6 bases). CDR3 length equals 15 residues. Trimming took 7 bases from V and 0 from J, leaving 13 bases between them. Germline V gene data show CDR1 as SNHLY and CDR2 as FYNNEI. CDR3 residues: CASMDSAIAKNIQYF. Written as DNA, the CDR3 is TGTGCCAGCATGGACAGCGCCATAGCCAAAAACATTCAGTACTTC.

This sequence joins TRBV5-6 and TRBJ1-2, with 8 bases matching TRBD1. Germline assignment: CDR1 SGHDT and CDR2 YYEEEE. With 2 bases clipped from V and 8 bases from J, the junction kept 14 bases outside the gene matches. The CDR3 runs 16 residues. CDR3 coding DNA: TGTGCCAGCAGCTTCCGGACAGGGAGTGGCGTGCGGGGCTACACCTTC. Translation: CASSFRTGSGVRGYTF.

This chain uses TRBV11-2 with TRBJ2-7, with 10 bases aligning to TRBD2. From germline, CDR1 is SGHAT and CDR2 FQNNGV. The CDR3 loop spans 16 amino acids. Trimming took 1 base from V and 1 from J; bases not matched to a gene: 4. This CDR3 is CASSLALAGLSYEQYF. Here the CDR3 DNA reads TGTGCCAGCAGCTTAGCACTAGCGGGATTATCCTACGAGCAGTACTTC.

The chain has TRBV7-9 and TRBJ2-6, with TRBD1 as a possible D gene (5 bases). The germline V and J ends were trimmed by 0 bases and 4 bases, with 19 bases remaining between them. CDR1 and CDR2 (germline): SEHNR, FQNEAQ (reference sequence). This CDR3 spans 19 amino acids. The DNA of the CDR3 is TGTGCCAGCAGCTTAGCGCTAGTTCAGGGAAACTCCGGGGCCAACGTCCTGACTTTC. Its translation is CASSLALVQGNSGANVLTF. Based on the CDR3 plus reference TRBV7-9 and TRBJ2-6, the full variable domain is DTGVSQNPRHKITKRGQNVTFRCDPISEHNRLYWYRQTLGQGPEFLTYFQNEAQLEKSRLLSDRFSAERPKGSFSTLEIQRTEQGDSAMYLCASSLALVQGNSGANVLTFGAGSRLTVL.

This clone appeared once. The genes are TRBV7-9 and TRBJ2-1, with D unclear. CDR3 length equals 13 residues. Trimming removed 1 base from V and 9 bases from J, with 10 bases in between. Germline-derived CDR1 and CDR2 are SEHNR and FQNEAQ (reference sequence). The CDR3 nucleotides are TGTGCCAGCAGCTTAGGACTCTACGGTGAGCAGTTCTTC. Translated: CASSLGLYGEQFF.

The chain employs TRBV15 and TRBJ2-5, with D perhaps matching TRBD2 (5 bases). The germline V gene encodes CDR1 LNHNV and CDR2 YYDKDF (reference sequence). CDR3 length equals 17 residues. V lost 0 bases and J lost 5, with 19 bases in between. The CDR3 spells CATSRDMGLSSGETQYF. CDR3 DNA sequence: TGTGCCACCAGCAGAGATATGGGTTTATCGTCGGGGGAGACCCAGTACTTC.

J is TRBJ1-1 and V is TRBV7-2; 8 bases align to TRBD1. This CDR3 comprises 15 residues. The V gene end was trimmed by 1 base and the J gene end by 5 bases; junction bases not matched to a gene: 6. Germline assignment: CDR1 SGHTA and CDR2 FQGNSA. The CDR3 DNA sequence: TGTGCCAGCAGCTTAGACGGACAGGGATGGACTGAAGCTTTCTTT. Encoded protein: CASSLDGQGWTEAFF.

The chain combines TRBV5-4 with TRBJ1-1, with 7 bases lining up with TRBD1. Trimming removed 0 bases from V and 9 bases from J; junction bases left unmatched: 2. Looked up from germline, CDR1 is SGHNT and CDR2 is YYREEE (reference sequence). The CDR3 sequence is 12 residues long. In nucleotides, the CDR3 is TGTGCCAGCAGCTTGGACAGGGGCCAAGCTTTCTTT. Translated, it gives CASSLDRGQAFF.

This clone is a singleton in its sample. The genes are TRBV10-3 and TRBJ1-1, with D possibly being TRBD1 (6 bases). Germline loops: CDR1 ENHRY, CDR2 SYGVKD. V gave up 10 bases and J gave up 1 base, with 19 bases separating them. This CDR3 is 15 amino acids long. CDR3 region: CATFPGTMGNTEAFF. DNA for the CDR3: TGTGCCACGTTTCCGGGGACAATGGGGAACACTGAAGCTTTCTTT.

The chain has TRBV9 and TRBJ2-5; a weak D match, TRBD2 (6 bases). The CDR3 is made up of 15 amino acids. V was trimmed by 2 bases and J by 4 bases, leaving 15 bases between them. Germline V gives CDR1 SGDLS, CDR2 YYNGEE. The CDR3 is CASSVFQGGAETQYF. CDR3 nucleotides: TGTGCCAGCAGCGTCTTCCAGGGAGGAGCAGAGACCCAGTACTTC. The whole variable domain, remainder taken from reference TRBV9 and TRBJ2-5, is DSGVTQTPKHLITATGQRVTLRCSPRSGDLSVYWYQQSLDQGLQFLIQYYNGEERAKGNILERFSAQQFPDLHSELNLSSLELGDSALYFCASSVFQGGAETQYFGPGTRLLVL.

The rearrangement joins TRBV3-1 (or the pseudogene TRBV3-2) to TRBJ1-2; the D gene is possibly TRBD1 (5 bases). Trimming pared 3 bases from V and 6 bases from J, leaving 20 bases between. The length of the CDR3 is 16 residues. The germline gives CDR1 LGHDT, CDR2 YNNKEL (reference sequence). CDR3: CASSHLYGTSGDGYTF. The DNA for the CDR3 is TGTGCCAGCAGCCATTTATATGGTACTTCGGGGGATGGCTACACCTTC.

DNA of the CDR3: TGTGCCAGCAGCCCCGGGGTTGGGCAGCCCCAGCATTTT. Its translation: CASSPGVGQPQHF. The chain recombines TRBV7-8 with TRBJ1-5, with unresolved D. CDR1 and CDR2 (germline): SGHVS, FQNEAQ. This CDR3 is 13 amino acids long. Trimming stripped 5 bases from V and 7 bases from J, with 12 bases between.

CDR3 coding DNA: TGTGCCAGCAGCTTAGGTCTGGGCAGCACAGATACGCAGTATTTT. Translated: CASSLGLGSTDTQYF. This rearrangement joins TRBV5-4 to TRBJ2-3; D remains ambiguous. Germline CDR1 is SGHNT and CDR2 is YYREEE (reference sequence). Trimming took off 2 bases at V and 0 bases at J, with 10 bases between the two ends. CDR3 size: 15 residues.

This chain links TRBV9 with TRBJ2-5, with D possibly TRBD2 on 5 matching bases. V lost 4 bases and J lost 2, with 24 bases in between. Germline CDR1 and CDR2: SGDLS and YYNGEE. The CDR3 is 18 amino acids. CDR3 DNA: TGTGCCAGCAGCTCGGAGGACTCGGGGAGACTGGTTCAAGAGACCCAGTACTTC. Translating it yields CASSSEDSGRLVQETQYF.

The sample holds a few counts of this clone. The V call is TRBV7-9, the J call TRBJ1-2, with D possibly TRBD1 on 5 matching bases. Germline CDR1 SEHNR, CDR2 FQNEAQ (reference sequence). V was cut by 0 bases and J by 4 bases, with 9 bases left in between. This CDR3 region has 14 residues. CDR3 protein: CASSLAGRGYGYTF. CDR3 sequence (DNA): TGTGCCAGCAGCTTAGCGGGAAGGGGCTATGGCTACACCTTC.

The chain recombines TRBV24-1 with TRBJ2-1; D possibly corresponds to TRBD2 (5 bases). V was pared by 0 bases and J by 6 bases, with 8 bases between. Per the germline V gene, CDR1 is KGHDR and CDR2 is SFDVKD. This CDR3 is built from 14 residues. The CDR3 DNA sequence: TGTGCCACCAGTGATTTGCAGAGGGCCAATGAGCAGTTCTTC. Amino acid sequence: CATSDLQRANEQFF.

The V call is TRBV21-1, the J call TRBJ1-1. TRBV21-1 is recorded as a pseudogene. This CDR3 contains 14 residues. The CDR3 coding sequence is TGTGCCAGCAGCTGGGGAGGGGGTGACACTGAAGCTTTCTTT. Residues: CASSWGGGDTEAFF.

A single count supports this clone. The chain couples TRBV11-2 to TRBJ2-1, with D perhaps matching TRBD2 (7 bases). The V gene lost 4 bases and the J gene lost 9 bases, with 19 bases spanning the gap. CDR3 size: 15 residues. Germline CDR1 reads SGHAT; CDR2 reads FQNNGV. CDR3 coding DNA: TGTGCCAGCAGCTCCTCGGGGGCGGGAGTAATTGAGCAGTTCTTC. This codes for CASSSSGAGVIEQFF.

The V call is TRBV6-1, the J call TRBJ2-2, with 7 bases aligning to TRBD2. Trimming took 5 bases from V and 6 from J; bases not matched to a gene: 9. In germline, CDR1 is MNHNS, CDR2 SASEGT. This CDR3 has 15 amino acids. CDR3 sequence reads: CASSSGGRMAGELFF. As DNA, the CDR3 is TGTGCCAGCAGTTCAGGCGGGAGAATGGCCGGGGAGCTGTTTTTT.

This clone was detected a few times. The genes are TRBV7-2 and TRBJ1-3, with D maybe TRBD1 (5 bases). V lost 4 bases to trimming and J lost 3 bases, with 7 bases between them. Germline V gene sequence: CDR1 SGHTA, CDR2 FQGNSA. The CDR3 runs 13 residues. CDR3 protein: CASSSGLGNTIYF. CDR3 coding DNA: TGTGCCAGCAGCTCGGGACTTGGAAACACCATATATTTT. Drawing the rest from reference TRBV7-2 and TRBJ1-3, the complete variable domain is GAGVSQSPSNKVTEKGKDVELRCDPISGHTALYWYRQSLGQGLEFLIYFQGNSAPDKSGLPSDRFSAERTGGSVSTLTIQRTQQEDSAVYLCASSSGLGNTIYFGEGSWLTVV.

This chain uses TRBV27 with TRBJ1-6, with 9 nucleotides matching TRBD1. Germline lookup yields CDR1 MNHEY and CDR2 SMNVEV (reference sequence). V lost 5 bases to trimming and J lost 7 bases; unmatched junction nucleotides: 6. The CDR3 extends over 15 amino acids. The CDR3 loop reads CASSPLTGGNSPLHF. For the CDR3, the DNA is TGTGCCAGCAGTCCCCTGACAGGGGGGAATTCACCCCTCCACTTT.